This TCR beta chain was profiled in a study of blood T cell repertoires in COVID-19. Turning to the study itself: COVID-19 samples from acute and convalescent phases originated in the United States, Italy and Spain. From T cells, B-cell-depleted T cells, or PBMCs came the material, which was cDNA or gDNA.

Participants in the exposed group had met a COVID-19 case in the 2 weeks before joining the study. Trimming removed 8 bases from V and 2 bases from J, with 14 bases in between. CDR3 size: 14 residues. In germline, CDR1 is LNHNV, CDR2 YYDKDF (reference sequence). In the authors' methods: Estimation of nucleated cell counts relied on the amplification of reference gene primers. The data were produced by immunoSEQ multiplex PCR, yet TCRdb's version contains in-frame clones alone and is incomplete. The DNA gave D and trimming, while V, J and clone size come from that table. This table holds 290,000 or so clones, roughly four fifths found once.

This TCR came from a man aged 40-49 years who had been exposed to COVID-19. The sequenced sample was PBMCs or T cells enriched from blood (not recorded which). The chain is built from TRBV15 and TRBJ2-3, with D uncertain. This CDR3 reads CATSVAPHTDTQYF. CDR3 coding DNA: TGTGCCACCTCAGTCGCCCCGCACACAGATACGCAGTATTTT.